Reported below is one T cell receptor beta chain. The antigen is undetermined. This entry is derived from a study of response to subunit inactivated influenza vaccine. Study-level findings and limits: The authors put forward the suggestion that each seasonal influenza vaccination may bring in only a limited number of new T cells.

TCRdb fed the RT-PCR reads into MiXCR, producing one record per CDR3 protein. Seen here are about 500,000 distinct CDR3 sequences, approximately 15% observed once, and the top ten hold 2.5% to 3.5%. This clonotype was obtained from a man between 50 and 70 years old who received an inactivated influenza vaccine. The sample in question was CD4+ T cells sorted from PBMCs, obtained approximately 25 months after vaccination.

The CDR3 reads CSARAATSGSYNEQFF. CDR3 bases: TGCAGTGCTAGAGCCGCTACTAGCGGGAGCTACAATGAGCAGTTCTTC. This chain links TRBV20-1 with TRBJ2-1; 11 bases are a match to TRBD2. Trimming took 1 base from V and 3 from J; bases not matched to a gene: 5. The CDR3 is made up of 16 amino acids. Germline V CDR1 and CDR2: DFQATT, SNEGSKA (reference sequence).